The rows below give T cell receptor beta chains drawn from one sample of a study of CD8 T cells in ankylosing spondylitis. In TCRdb, the 5' RACE reads were re-called with MiXCR into one record per CDR3 protein. The repertoire consists of 150,000 to 200,000 distinct CDR3 sequences, with 10% to 15% occurring once and the leading ten covering around 10%. Material for sequencing was blood, either unsorted or a sorted T cell fraction (not recorded which). All receptors come from a female donor with ankylosing spondylitis or in good health (not recorded which). Both conserved end residues are part of each CDR3. The order of the fields is V gene, D gene, clone size, J gene, CDR3 protein, CDR3 DNA. The D gene is left open where the match is weak. Not every row has a clone size; where given, it reads once, few, many or a size class.

TRBV7-9,-,many,TRBJ2-4,CASSPGGTKNIQYF,TGTGCCAGCAGCCCCGGTGGAACCAAAAACATTCAGTACTTC
TRBV20-1,TRBD1,-,TRBJ2-5,CSATLGQGYATQYF,TGCAGTGCTACCTTAGGACAGGGGTATGCGACCCAGTACTTC
TRBV5-1,TRBD2,-,TRBJ2-7,CASTLNSGTYEQYF,TGCGCCAGCACACTGAATAGCGGGACCTACGAGCAGTACTTC
TRBV10-3,-,many,TRBJ1-2,CAISEDYGYTF,TGTGCCATCAGTGAGGACTATGGCTACACCTTC
TRBV7-2,TRBD2,few,TRBJ2-7,CASSSRLDGGSDEQYF,TGTGCCAGCAGCTCCCGTTTGGACGGCGGGAGTGACGAGCAGTACTTC
TRBV7-2,-,many,TRBJ1-1,CASSFTGGMNTEAFF,TGTGCCAGCAGTTTTACAGGAGGAATGAACACTGAAGCTTTCTTT
TRBV14,-,few,TRBJ2-3,CASSQGSGFTDTQYF,TGTGCCAGCAGCCAAGGGTCGGGGTTCACAGATACGCAGTATTTT
TRBV10-3,TRBD2,many,TRBJ2-1,CATRLAGDYNEQFF,TGTGCCACCCGACTAGCGGGGGACTACAATGAGCAGTTCTTC
TRBV20-1,TRBD2,-,TRBJ2-7,CCARDLASGPYEQYF,TGCTGTGCTAGAGATTTAGCTAGCGGGCCGTACGAGCAGTACTTC
TRBV20-1,-,many,TRBJ1-3,CSATAGSRSGNTIYF,TGCAGTGCTACTGCCGGGTCCAGATCTGGAAACACCATATATTTT
TRBV2,-,many,TRBJ2-1,CASSEGAGLEQFF,TGTGCCAGCAGTGAAGGGGCAGGGCTTGAGCAGTTCTTC
TRBV7-9,TRBD1,few,TRBJ1-1,CASSSGTGFVGEAFF,TGTGCCAGCAGCTCCGGGACAGGGTTTGTGGGTGAAGCTTTCTTT
TRBV28,-,many,TRBJ2-1,CASLSGGNEQFF,TGTGCCAGCTTGTCCGGGGGCAATGAGCAGTTCTTC
TRBV27,TRBD2,-,TRBJ2-1,CASRPGLAGDREQFF,TGTGCCAGCAGACCGGGACTAGCGGGAGATCGTGAGCAGTTCTTC
TRBV9,TRBD1,many,TRBJ2-1,CASSPRTGNEQFF,TGTGCCAGCAGCCCCCGGACAGGGAATGAGCAGTTCTTC
TRBV20-1,-,many,TRBJ2-7,CGFKGVYEQYF,TGCGGCTTCAAAGGGGTCTACGAGCAGTACTTC
TRBV30,-,few,TRBJ2-2,CACKPGANTGELFF,TGTGCCTGTAAACCGGGGGCGAACACCGGGGAGCTGTTTTTT
TRBV11-2,TRBD2,many,TRBJ2-4,CASSFSLATSAPGNIQYF,TGTGCCAGCAGCTTTTCCCTCGCGACTAGCGCCCCTGGAAACATTCAGTACTTC
TRBV24-1,TRBD2,-,TRBJ2-1,CATSDKLASGSPNEQFF,TGTGCCACCAGTGATAAGCTCGCGAGCGGGAGCCCCAATGAGCAGTTCTTC
TRBV7-9,-,few,TRBJ2-5,CASSLEIARETQYF,TGTGCCAGCAGCTTAGAAATAGCTCGAGAGACCCAGTACTTC
TRBV7-2,-,many,TRBJ1-1,CASSLPPSAEAFF,TGTGCCAGCAGCTTACCCCCCAGTGCCGAGGCTTTCTTT
TRBV7-9,TRBD2,-,TRBJ2-1,CASSSTPGLRKEQFF,TGTGCCAGCAGCTCTACCCCGGGACTAAGGAAGGAGCAGTTCTTC
TRBV6-1,TRBD1,-,TRBJ2-5,CAAGQGSFRETQYF,TGTGCCGCTGGACAGGGATCCTTTAGGGAGACCCAGTACTTC
TRBV6-4,-,-,TRBJ2-6,CASSGEGSGANVLTF,TGTGCCAGCAGTGGAGAAGGGTCTGGGGCCAACGTCCTGACTTTC
TRBV27,-,many,TRBJ1-5,CASSPGAGNQPQHF,TGTGCCAGCAGTCCGGGTGCGGGGAATCAGCCCCAGCATTTT
TRBV24-1,-,many,TRBJ2-3,CATSDPGARATDTQYF,TGTGCCACCAGTGATCCTGGCGCGAGGGCGACAGATACGCAGTATTTT
TRBV4-1,-,-,TRBJ2-7,CASCHSAGPTYEQYF,TGCGCCAGCTGCCACTCGGCGGGGCCAACCTACGAGCAGTACTTC
TRBV5-5,TRBD1,few,TRBJ1-2,CASSAGTGGAYYGYTF,TGTGCCAGCAGCGCCGGGACAGGGGGCGCTTACTATGGCTACACCTTC
TRBV4-1,TRBD1,-,TRBJ2-5,CASSQGQGAWETQYF,TGCGCCAGCAGCCAAGGACAGGGGGCCTGGGAGACCCAGTACTTC
TRBV12-3/TRBV12-4,TRBD2,many,TRBJ2-7,CASSLGLAGANEQYF,TGTGCCAGCAGTTTGGGACTAGCGGGAGCCAACGAGCAGTACTTC
TRBV20-1,-,many,TRBJ1-2,CSASFFPHLFRTQHGYTF,TGCAGTGCTAGCTTTTTTCCGCACTTATTCAGAACACAGCACGGCTACACCTTC
TRBV5-1,-,-,TRBJ2-3,CASSVTSGGGTDTQYF,TGCGCCAGCAGCGTCACCAGTGGGGGCGGAACAGATACGCAGTATTTT
TRBV5-5,-,few,TRBJ1-6,CASSAGTYNSPLHF,TGTGCCAGCAGCGCCGGGACGTATAATTCACCCCTCCACTTT
TRBV12-3/TRBV12-4,-,many,TRBJ2-3,CASSLRWGSTDTQYF,TGTGCCAGCAGTTTAAGATGGGGGAGCACAGATACGCAGTATTTT
TRBV20-1,-,few,TRBJ2-1,CSAREWQTGRYEQFF,TGCAGTGCTAGAGAGTGGCAGACAGGTCGGTATGAGCAGTTCTTC
TRBV7-8,TRBD2,many,TRBJ2-5,CASSLNGRGGETQYF,TGTGCCAGCAGCTTAAACGGGAGGGGGGGAGAGACCCAGTACTTC
TRBV12-3/TRBV12-4,-,-,TRBJ1-2,CASSLGLSNGYTF,TGTGCCAGCAGCCTTGGACTAAGCAATGGCTACACCTTC
TRBV15,TRBD1,-,TRBJ2-1,CATSTLLTGQANNEQFF,TGTGCCACCAGCACCCTTTTAACGGGACAGGCCAACAATGAGCAGTTCTTC
TRBV6-1,TRBD2,many,TRBJ2-7,CASMVGLAGVEQYF,TGTGCCTCCATGGTTGGGCTAGCGGGAGTTGAGCAGTACTTC
TRBV27,-,many,TRBJ2-5,CASSSQGQEETQYF,TGTGCCAGCAGTTCCCAAGGTCAGGAGGAGACCCAGTACTTC
TRBV28,-,once,TRBJ2-5,CASSPTRKTQYF,TGTGCCAGCAGTCCAACTAGGAAGACCCAGTACTTC
TRBV9,TRBD2,many,TRBJ2-1,CASSVSGRAGNEQFF,TGTGCCAGCAGCGTAAGCGGGAGGGCCGGGAATGAGCAGTTCTTC
TRBV5-5,-,many,TRBJ2-7,CASSLDDRTVGEQYF,TGTGCCAGCAGCTTGGATGATCGGACAGTCGGTGAGCAGTACTTC
TRBV5-1,-,-,TRBJ2-1,CASSLEGTFYNEQFF,TGCGCCAGCAGCTTGGAGGGGACCTTCTACAATGAGCAGTTCTTC
TRBV2,-,many,TRBJ1-2,CASSPLTVGYTF,TGTGCCAGCAGCCCTTTGACAGTCGGCTACACCTTC
TRBV20-1,-,many,TRBJ1-1,CSARDGTVGVTEAFF,TGCAGTGCTAGGGACGGGACGGTGGGAGTAACTGAAGCTTTCTTT
TRBV7-9,TRBD1,few,TRBJ2-7,CASSPRGQRGGLGEQYF,TGTGCCAGCAGCCCCAGGGGGCAGAGGGGAGGATTGGGCGAGCAGTACTTC
TRBV2,-,many,TRBJ1-5,CASSENRWFVGADSNQPQHF,TGTGCCAGCAGTGAAAATCGTTGGTTCGTAGGGGCTGATAGCAATCAGCCCCAGCATTTT
TRBV10-3,-,many,TRBJ2-5,CAIRAGETQYF,TGTGCCATCAGGGCTGGAGAGACCCAGTACTTC
TRBV7-2,-,-,TRBJ2-1,CASSLKIGTVVYNEQFF,TGTGCCAGCAGCTTAAAAATCGGGACCGTCGTATACAATGAGCAGTTCTTC
TRBV7-2,-,-,TRBJ1-1,CASSLGGTQAFF,TGTGCCAGCAGCTTAGGGGGTACCCAGGCTTTCTTT
TRBV10-3,-,many,TRBJ1-2,CAIFESGYTF,TGTGCCATCTTCGAAAGTGGCTACACCTTC
TRBV11-1,-,few,TRBJ2-6,CASSLPPGVSSGANVLTF,TGTGCCAGCAGCTTACCCCCCGGGGTCAGCTCTGGGGCCAACGTCCTGACTTTC
TRBV28,-,many,TRBJ1-4,CASSLSGEEKLFF,TGTGCCAGCAGTTTATCGGGAGAAGAAAAACTGTTTTTT
TRBV5-1,-,many,TRBJ1-4,CASSTGRTSTNEKLFF,TGCGCCAGCAGCACGGGACGAACCTCAACTAATGAAAAACTGTTTTTT
TRBV7-9,TRBD1,-,TRBJ1-1,CASSHPGRGSTEAFF,TGTGCCAGCAGCCACCCCGGCAGGGGGAGCACTGAAGCTTTCTTT
TRBV7-7,TRBD2,once,TRBJ2-1,CASSTSGTSGNNEQFF,TGTGCCAGCAGCACCTCCGGGACTAGCGGGAACAATGAGCAGTTCTTC
TRBV6-1,TRBD1,-,TRBJ1-2,CASRERQGDNYGYTF,TGTGCCAGCAGAGAAAGACAGGGGGATAACTATGGCTACACCTTC
TRBV28,-,many,TRBJ1-2,CASSQEDYGYTF,TGTGCCAGCAGCCAGGAAGACTATGGCTACACCTTC